A single sample is the source of the 29 T cell receptor beta chains below, sequenced in a study of regulatory T cells in long-lasting Graves disease. Specified time point: newly diagnosed GD, antithyroid drugs for less than 3 months. Generation of the TCR library employed RNA extracted from PBMCs. Library construction for TCR beta used iRepertoire HTBI primers and Arm-PCR of CDR3 regions. TCRdb reprocessed the multiplex PCR reads via MiXCR and lists one record per CDR3 protein. The table includes about 240,000 distinct CDR3 sequences, about 19% detected once. The sample here was peripheral blood mononuclear cells (PBMCs), taken at new diagnosis, from a patient treated with antithyroid drugs. The receptors derive from a female donor with Graves disease.

This clonotype was counted many times. V gene TRBV2 combines with J gene TRBJ2-3; D gene unclear. Per germline, CDR1 SNHLY and CDR2 FYNNEI. Between the trimmed V and J ends, which lost 7 bases and 4 bases, there was a span of 9 bases. This CDR3 is built from 12 residues. CDR3 loop: CASKLGPDTQYF. The DNA for the CDR3 is TGTGCCAGCAAGTTGGGTCCAGATACGCAGTATTTT. Complete variable domain (other parts from reference TRBV2 and TRBJ2-3): EPEVTQTPSHQVTQMGQEVILRCVPISNHLYFYWYRQILGQKVEFLVSFYNNEISEKSEIFDDQFSVERPDGSNFTLKIRSTKLEDSAMYFCASKLGPDTQYFGPGTRLTVL.

V is TRBV5-1 and J is TRBJ1-5, with D maybe TRBD1 (5 bases). Deletions cut 3 bases from V and 2 bases from J, with 9 bases between. CDR1 and CDR2 from the germline V gene are SGHRS and YFSETQ. The CDR3 is 14 amino acids. The CDR3 region has the DNA TGCGCCAGCAGCTGGGGGACTGGCAATCAGCCCCAGCATTTT. Protein sequence: CASSWGTGNQPQHF.

On this clonotype itself: This sequence may be a read error, since a much larger clone differs from it by one base. The rearrangement joins TRBV6-2 or TRBV6-3 to TRBJ2-6; TRBD1 aligns across 12 bases. CDR3 size: 17 residues. Unmatched junction bases numbered 5, after V lost 5 bases and J lost 3 bases. The V gene's germline CDR1 is MNHEY and CDR2 SVGEGT. CDR3 DNA: TGTGCCAGCAGTAGGGGACAGGGGGCTGGTGGGGCCAACGTCCTGACTTTC. Protein product: CASSRGQGAGGANVLTF.

This clonotype was seen a few times. The chain carries TRBV11-2 and TRBJ2-3; D remains unclear. Trimming took 3 bases from V and 3 from J, leaving 13 bases between them. The germline V gene encodes CDR1 SGHAT and CDR2 FQNNGV. This CDR3 region has 15 residues. Written as DNA, the CDR3 is TGTGCCAGCAGCTTCACCGGCGGAAGGACAGATACGCAGTATTTT. Translating gives CASSFTGGRTDTQYF. Complete variable domain (other parts from reference TRBV11-2 and TRBJ2-3): EAGVAQSPRYKIIEKRQSVAFWCNPISGHATLYWYQQILGQGPKLLIQFQNNGVVDDSQLPKDRFSAERLKGVDSTLKIQPAKLEDSAVYLCASSFTGGRTDTQYFGPGTRLTVL.

This clonotype was counted many times. The J gene is TRBJ1-1, the V gene TRBV4-2, with TRBD1 matching 8 bases. Germline-derived CDR1 and CDR2 are LGHNA and YNFKEQ. CDR3 length: 16 amino acids. The V segment lost 1 base and the J segment 2 bases; nucleotides outside the gene matches: 6. The CDR3 DNA sequence: TGTGCCAGCAGCCAAGGGGACGGGACAGGCAACACTGAAGCTTTCTTT. Translating gives CASSQGDGTGNTEAFF.

The rearrangement uses TRBV18 and TRBJ2-7, with 11 bases identical to TRBD1. Germline trimming cut 2 bases from V and 6 bases from J; bases unmatched to any gene: 18. The CDR3 spans 19 residues. The germline V gene encodes CDR1 KGHSH and CDR2 LQKENI. The CDR3 sequence: CASSPNPGQPGQGVFEQYF. In DNA form, the CDR3 reads TGTGCCAGCTCACCAAATCCGGGCCAACCGGGACAGGGGGTTTTCGAGCAGTACTTC.

In the case of this clonotype: An end of the junction does not agree with germline; a read error may underlie this. The rearrangement joins TRBV9 to TRBJ1-2; 7 nucleotides line up with TRBD1. Germline CDR1 reads SGDLS; CDR2 reads YYNGEE. The CDR3 extends over 12 amino acids. CDR3 region: CASSPGGYAYTF. The DNA of the CDR3 is TGTGCCAGCAGCCCAGGGGGTTATGCCTACACCTTC.

This clonotype was recorded a few times. The chain combines TRBV9 with TRBJ1-3; D is unclear. V was clipped by 4 bases and J by 0 bases, with 11 bases between them. This CDR3 has 15 residues. Germline CDR1 is SGDLS and CDR2 is YYNGEE. The CDR3 loop is CASSMTYNSGNTIYF. CDR3 DNA sequence: TGTGCCAGCAGCATGACCTATAACTCTGGAAACACCATATATTTT.

This clonotype was seen at least ten times. J is TRBJ2-5 and V is TRBV7-9; D not certain. Germline loops: CDR1 SEHNR, CDR2 FQNEAQ (reference sequence). The CDR3 sequence is 16 residues long. V gave up 1 base and J gave up 4 bases, with 16 bases separating them. The CDR3 is CASSLVAASARETQYF. CDR3 nucleotides: TGTGCCAGCAGCTTAGTCGCTGCGTCAGCCCGAGAGACCCAGTACTTC.

This clonotype was detected ten times or more. The chain links TRBV28 to TRBJ2-1; D possibly corresponds to TRBD2 (6 bases). Germline V gene lookup returns CDR1 MDHEN and CDR2 SYDVKM. Trimming left V 7 bases short and J 2 bases short, with 15 bases between. The CDR3 spans 15 residues. The CDR3 loop reads CASITGTPTYNEQFF. The CDR3 nucleotides read TGTGCCAGCATCACCGGGACTCCCACCTACAATGAGCAGTTCTTC. Full variable domain (missing parts from reference TRBV28 and TRBJ2-1): DVKVTQSSRYLVKRTGEKVFLECVQDMDHENMFWYRQDPGLGLRLIYFSYDVKMKEKGDIPEGYSVSREKKERFSLILESASTNQTSMYLCASITGTPTYNEQFFGPGTRLTVL.

This clonotype was detected ten times or more. The chain carries TRBV20-1 and TRBJ1-4; D unresolved. CDR3 length equals 14 residues. Trimming shortened V by 4 bases and J by 4 bases, and 13 bases separated the two germline ends. The germline V gene has CDR1 DFQATT and CDR2 SNEGSKA (reference sequence). In nucleotides, the CDR3 is TGCAGTGCTAAGCAGTCAACTAATAATGAAAAACTGTTTTTT. Translating it yields CSAKQSTNNEKLFF.

This clonotype was seen many times. V gene TRBV3-1 combines with J gene TRBJ1-4; D might be TRBD1 (6 bases). Germline values: CDR1 LGHDT, CDR2 YNNKEL (reference sequence). Trimming shortened V by 2 bases and J by 3 bases, and 10 bases separated the two germline ends. CDR3 length: 15 residues. CDR3 sequence reads: CASSQHRESNEKLFF. In nucleotides, the CDR3 is TGTGCCAGCAGCCAACACAGGGAGTCTAATGAAAAACTGTTTTTT. Filled out from reference TRBV3-1 and TRBJ1-4, the complete variable domain reads DTAVSQTPKYLVTQMGNDKSIKCEQNLGHDTMYWYKQDSKKFLKIMFSYNNKELIINETVPNRFSPKSPDKAHLNLHINSLELGDSAVYFCASSQHRESNEKLFFGSGTQLSVL.

As concerns this clonotype: A read error may explain this, as a much larger clone is one base away. The chain has TRBV20-1 and TRBJ2-1, with unresolved D. The germline V and J ends were trimmed by 3 bases and 13 bases, with 16 bases remaining between them. The CDR3 consists of 12 residues. The V gene's germline CDR1 is DFQATT and CDR2 SNEGSKA (reference sequence). CDR3 coding DNA: TGCAGTGCTAGCGAAGGATTTGAGACCCAGTTCTTC. It codes for CSASEGFETQFF.

This clonotype was detected many times. The chain combines TRBV7-2 with TRBJ1-2; no firm D call. From germline, CDR1 is SGHTA and CDR2 FQGNSA. This CDR3 has 14 residues. The V and J ends lost 1 base and 3 bases respectively, with 9 bases between them. The CDR3 sequence is CASSLDGTDYGYTF. The CDR3 coding sequence is TGTGCCAGCAGCTTAGATGGTACGGACTATGGCTACACCTTC.

This clonotype was seen at least ten times. The J gene is TRBJ2-3, the V gene TRBV7-9; 8 bases map to TRBD2. Trimming took 6 bases from V and 0 from J; bases not matched to a gene: 5. CDR3 length: 15 amino acids. Germline CDR1 and CDR2: SEHNR and FQNEAQ (reference sequence). CDR3 sequence reads: CASRQLAASTDTQYF. CDR3 DNA: TGTGCCAGCAGACAACTAGCGGCCAGCACAGATACGCAGTATTTT.

This clonotype was seen just once. The chain employs TRBV28 and TRBJ1-1, with 12 bases identical to TRBD1. The junction had 6 bases not matched to a gene; V was cut back by 6 bases and J by 4 bases. The CDR3 totals 15 residues. The germline CDR1 and CDR2 sequences are MDHEN and SYDVKM. CDR3 protein: CASRSGQGAGTEAFF. The DNA of the CDR3 is TGTGCCAGCAGGTCGGGACAGGGGGCGGGCACTGAAGCTTTCTTT.

The V and J genes are TRBV18 and TRBJ1-2; TRBD1 matches 7 bases. This CDR3 has 15 amino acids. Trimming took 3 bases from V and 4 from J; bases not matched to a gene: 8. Germline values: CDR1 KGHSH, CDR2 LQKENI. CDR3 bases: TGTGCCAGCTCACCTATCCGGGACAGCCCCTATGGCTACACCTTC. Translation: CASSPIRDSPYGYTF.

This clonotype was found many times. The rearrangement uses TRBV7-2 and TRBJ2-7; D is unresolved. CDR1 is SGHTA, CDR2 FQGNSA, per germline. The V end was cut by 5 bases, the J end by 6 bases, with 17 bases between. The CDR3 totals 14 residues. The CDR3 loop is CASSPDPNNIEQYF. CDR3 bases: TGTGCCAGCAGCCCCGACCCAAATAATATCGAGCAGTACTTC.

In its sample, this clonotype was seen many times. This chain joins TRBV12-5 and TRBJ1-1; D is possibly TRBD1 (5 bases). The V end lost 3 bases, the J end lost 5 bases, and 13 bases lay between the germline ends. Germline V lookup: CDR1 LGHNT, CDR2 FRNRAP. This CDR3 has 14 residues. CDR3 nucleotide sequence: TGTGCTAGTGGTTTAGGAGGGGCCGGGACTGAAGCTTTCTTT. This encodes CASGLGGAGTEAFF.

This clonotype was seen repeatedly, ten times or more. This chain links TRBV12-3 or TRBV12-4 with TRBJ1-4, with D maybe TRBD1 (5 bases). The CDR3 runs 15 residues. The ends were cut back, 5 bases at V and 7 bases at J, with 17 bases in the middle. In DNA, the CDR3 is TGTGCCAGCAGTAAAAGGCAGACCGGGGCTGAAAAACTGTTTTTT. Its translation: CASSKRQTGAEKLFF.

This clonotype came up a few times. The chain employs TRBV5-4 and TRBJ2-7, with 8 bases matching TRBD1. CDR1 and CDR2 from the germline V gene are SGHNT and YYREEE (reference sequence). This CDR3 has 15 residues. Germline trimming cut 4 bases from V and 2 bases from J; bases unmatched to any gene: 8. The CDR3 nucleotides read TGTGCCAGCAGCGACACAGGGGGGTTGGCCTACGAGCAGTACTTC. This gives the protein CASSDTGGLAYEQYF.

This clonotype has ten or more counts. The V gene is TRBV29-1, the J gene TRBJ2-7; possibly TRBD2 for D (6 bases). V lost 6 bases to trimming and J lost 7 bases, with 16 bases between them. Germline values: CDR1 SQVTM, CDR2 ANQGSEA. The length of the CDR3 is 12 residues. The DNA for the CDR3 is TGCAGCGTCGCGGGGACGGGCTGGGAGCAGTACTTC. Translation: CSVAGTGWEQYF.

V is TRBV27 and J is TRBJ2-3; 7 bases are a match to TRBD1. The CDR3 totals 16 residues. V lost 5 bases to trimming and J lost 2 bases; unmatched junction nucleotides: 10. Looked up from germline, CDR1 is MNHEY and CDR2 is SMNVEV (reference sequence). For the CDR3, the DNA is TGTGCCAGCAGTACCTACCGACAGGGAAACACAGATACGCAGTATTTT. It encodes CASSTYRQGNTDTQYF.

The table lists this clonotype with many counts. V is TRBV5-5 and J is TRBJ2-7, with D possibly being TRBD2 (5 bases). The germline V and J ends were trimmed by 2 bases and 4 bases, with 13 bases remaining between them. Germline CDR1 is SGHKS and CDR2 is YYEKEE (reference sequence). The CDR3 totals 14 residues. The CDR3 DNA follows: TGTGCCAGCAGCTTACGACCGACTATTTACGAGCAGTACTTC. Protein sequence: CASSLRPTIYEQYF.

This clonotype was seen at least ten times. The chain is built from TRBV3-1 and TRBJ2-5; weak D call: TRBD2 (5 bases). CDR3 length: 15 amino acids. V was pared by 2 bases and J by 2 bases, with 12 bases between. Germline CDR1 and CDR2: LGHDT and YNNKEL (reference sequence). Here the CDR3 reads CASSQSSGPQETQYF. In nucleotides, the CDR3 is TGTGCCAGCAGCCAATCCAGCGGCCCACAAGAGACCCAGTACTTC.

This clonotype was counted at least ten times. The chain employs TRBV6-2 or TRBV6-3 and TRBJ2-3, with TRBD2 identical over 10 bases. CDR3 length: 19 residues. Germline V gene lookup returns CDR1 MNHEY and CDR2 SVGEGT. Trimming at V came to 2 bases and at J to 2 bases, leaving 13 bases not matched to a gene. CDR3 sequence: CASSYVLAGGLPHTDTQYF. The CDR3 DNA reads as TGTGCCAGCAGTTACGTGTTAGCGGGGGGCCTTCCACACACAGATACGCAGTATTTT.

This chain connects TRBV25-1 to TRBJ2-1; 10 nucleotides agree with TRBD2. CDR3 size: 16 residues. In germline, CDR1 is MGHDK, CDR2 SYGVNS. V lost 4 bases and J lost 5; bases outside the gene matches: 8. The CDR3 region is CASSARASGRNNEQFF. The CDR3 coding sequence is TGTGCCAGCAGTGCAAGAGCTAGCGGGAGAAACAATGAGCAGTTCTTC.

This clonotype has a count of ten or more. V gene TRBV2 combines with J gene TRBJ2-1; 9 positions match TRBD2. Germline-derived CDR1 and CDR2 are SNHLY and FYNNEI. After removal of 7 bases from V and 6 bases from J, the junction contained 10 bases not matched to a gene. The CDR3 is 15 amino acids. The CDR3 DNA reads as TGTGCCAGCACCTCGAAGCGGGGGGCGTTCAATGAGCAGTTCTTC. Translating it yields CASTSKRGAFNEQFF.

The table lists this clonotype with many counts. The chain is built from TRBV7-2 and TRBJ2-1; D gene uncertain. V shed 1 base and J shed 3 bases, with 1 base lying between them. From germline, CDR1 is SGHTA and CDR2 FQGNSA. There are 12 residues in the CDR3. The DNA for the CDR3 is TGTGCCAGCAGCTTAGGCTACAATGAGCAGTTCTTC. Its protein product is CASSLGYNEQFF.